This TCR beta chain was profiled in a study of blood T cell repertoires in COVID-19. As for the study in general: Acute and convalescent COVID-19 specimens originated in the United States, Italy and Spain.

V gave up 5 bases and J gave up 14 bases; unmatched junction bases: 4. This CDR3 comprises 12 residues. Germline values: CDR1 SEHNR, CDR2 FQNEAQ (reference sequence). Libraries were prepared by immunoSEQ multiplex PCR; TCRdb keeps only in-frame clonotypes and omits some of them. Of 400,000 to 550,000 clones detected, roughly nine tenths appear once; the ten largest clones hold roughly 1.9%. The sample was PBMCs or T cells enriched from blood (not recorded which). The chain recombines TRBV7-9 with TRBJ2-1; 12 bases are a match to TRBD2. The sequence was obtained from a woman aged 18-30 years with acute COVID-19. The CDR3 bases are TGTGCCAGCAGCCTCACTAGCGGGAGGAAGTTCTTC. It codes for CASSLTSGRKFF.